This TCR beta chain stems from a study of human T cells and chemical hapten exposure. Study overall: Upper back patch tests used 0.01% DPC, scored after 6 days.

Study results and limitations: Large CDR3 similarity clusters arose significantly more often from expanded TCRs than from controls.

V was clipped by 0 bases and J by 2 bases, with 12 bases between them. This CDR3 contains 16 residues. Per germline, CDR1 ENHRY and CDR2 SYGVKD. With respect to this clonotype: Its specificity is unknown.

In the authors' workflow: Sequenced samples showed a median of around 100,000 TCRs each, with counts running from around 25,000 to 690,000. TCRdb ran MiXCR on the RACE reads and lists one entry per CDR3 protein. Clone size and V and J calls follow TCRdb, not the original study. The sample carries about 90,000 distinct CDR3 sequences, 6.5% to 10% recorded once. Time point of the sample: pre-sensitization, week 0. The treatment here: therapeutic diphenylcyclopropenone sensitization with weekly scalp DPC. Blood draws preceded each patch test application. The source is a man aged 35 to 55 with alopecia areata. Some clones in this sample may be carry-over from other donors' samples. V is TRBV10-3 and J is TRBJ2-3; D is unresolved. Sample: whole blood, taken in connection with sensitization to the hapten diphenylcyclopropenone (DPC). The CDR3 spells CAISESNVPPTDTQYF. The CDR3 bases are TGTGCCATCAGTGAGTCGAATGTACCCCCCACAGATACGCAGTATTTT.